Described below is a single T cell receptor (beta chain) sequence and its context. Its antigen is still unknown. No per-base quality is available; no much larger clone lies one base away. This entry belongs to a study of control samples from healthy donors and cancer patients (dated by TCRdb to 2020 to 2022). Library generation was performed with the immunoSEQ multiplex PCR assay. In its TCRdb copy, this immuneACCESS table keeps in-frame sequences only and misses some clones. Where compared with another copy, unresolved V genes explain less than half of these, and the others have no known cause. Recorded for this sample are around 200,000 clones; roughly 94% of them occurred a single time. The ten largest clones represent roughly 1.6% of the sample. The sequencing input was blood. This TCR was recovered from a man aged 45-65 years in good health.

The nucleotide sequence reads as follows: TGTGCCAGCAGCTTAGGAGGCGGGGGGCCTAGCACAGATACGCAGTATTTT. It specifies CASSLGGGGPSTDTQYF. The V and J genes are TRBV7-9 and TRBJ2-3; 8 central nucleotides agree with TRBD2. The CDR3 numbers 17 residues from cysteine through phenylalanine. The entry retains the CDR3 DNA only, 51 bases that are in frame from base 1. V has 1 base trimmed and J has 0 bases trimmed; junction bases matching no gene number 6. CDR1 and CDR2, looked up from the germline V gene (reference sequence), are SEHNR and FQNEAQ.